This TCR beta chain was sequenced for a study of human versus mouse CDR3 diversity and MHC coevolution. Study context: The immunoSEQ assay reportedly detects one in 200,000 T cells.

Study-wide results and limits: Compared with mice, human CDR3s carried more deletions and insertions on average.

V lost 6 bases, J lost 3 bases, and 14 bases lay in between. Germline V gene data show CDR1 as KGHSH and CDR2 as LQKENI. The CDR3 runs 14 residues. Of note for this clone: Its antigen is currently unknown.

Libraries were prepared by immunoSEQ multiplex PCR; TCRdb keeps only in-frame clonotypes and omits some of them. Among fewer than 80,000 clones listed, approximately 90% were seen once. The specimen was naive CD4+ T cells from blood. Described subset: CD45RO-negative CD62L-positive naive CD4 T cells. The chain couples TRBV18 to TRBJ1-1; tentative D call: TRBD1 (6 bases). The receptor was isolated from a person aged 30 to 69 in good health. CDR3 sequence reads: CASSAGGQYTEAFF. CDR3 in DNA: TGTGCCAGCTCGGCGGGGGGGCAATACACTGAAGCTTTCTTT.